The rows below give T cell receptor beta chains drawn from one sample of a study of metastatic and nonmetastatic thyroid tumors. TCRdb called clones again from the PCR reads with MiXCR. The data contain fewer than 40,000 clones, around 47% of them singletons. The source material was tumor tissue. The origin of the receptors is a male donor with papillary thyroid cancer or a benign thyroid nodule (not recorded which). Some clones in this sample may be carry-over from other donors' samples. The CDR3 runs from the conserved cysteine through the conserved F or W. D genes are given only for firm matches. Only part of the rows carry a size: once, few, many, or a class if the clone is expanded.

d_gene: NA
v_gene: TRBV6-4
j_gene: TRBJ2-2
abundance: medium-sized
CDR3nt: TGTGCCAGCAGTGACTCTCCGGAGGCCCGGGAGCTGTTTTTT
CDR3aa: CASSDSPEARELFF

d_gene: NA
v_gene: TRBV5-4
j_gene: TRBJ2-1
abundance: NA
CDR3nt: TGTGCCAGCAGCCCCGCCGGGGTTGAGCAGTTCTTC
CDR3aa: CASSPAGVEQFF

d_gene: NA
v_gene: TRBV13
j_gene: TRBJ2-1
abundance: NA
CDR3nt: TGTGCCAGCAGCTTAGCAGGCGGTGATGAGCAGTTCTTC
CDR3aa: CASSLAGGDEQFF

d_gene: NA
v_gene: TRBV6-1
j_gene: TRBJ2-3
abundance: few
CDR3nt: TGTGCCAGCAGTGATTCAGGAGGGGGGGTAGATACGCAGTATTTT
CDR3aa: CASSDSGGGVDTQYF

d_gene: TRBD2
v_gene: TRBV29-1
j_gene: TRBJ2-3
abundance: NA
CDR3nt: TGCAGCGTTAGGGACCCGGGACTAGCGGGAGGGCAGACAGATACGCAGTATTTT
CDR3aa: CSVRDPGLAGGQTDTQYF

d_gene: TRBD1
v_gene: TRBV2
j_gene: TRBJ2-7
abundance: NA
CDR3nt: TGTGCCAGCAGTAAATACAGGGGCCCCTACGAGCAGTACTTC
CDR3aa: CASSKYRGPYEQYF

d_gene: NA
v_gene: TRBV11-2
j_gene: TRBJ2-3
abundance: NA
CDR3nt: TGTGCCAGCAGCCGGAGGACCGTCGGCCGACCGGATACGCAGTATTTT
CDR3aa: CASSRRTVGRPDTQYF

d_gene: NA
v_gene: TRBV5-1
j_gene: TRBJ2-7
abundance: NA
CDR3nt: TGCGCCAGCAGTTACGTACCGTCGAGCTACGAGCAGTACTTC
CDR3aa: CASSYVPSSYEQYF

d_gene: TRBD1
v_gene: TRBV13
j_gene: TRBJ2-7
abundance: NA
CDR3nt: TGTGCCAGCAGCTCCCGACAGGGCGCCAGGGCCTACGAGCAGTACTTC
CDR3aa: CASSSRQGARAYEQYF

d_gene: NA
v_gene: TRBV5-1
j_gene: TRBJ2-1
abundance: few
CDR3nt: TGCGCCAGCAGCTTGTCGTCAGGACGGCCTTTCAATGAGCAGTTCTTC
CDR3aa: CASSLSSGRPFNEQFF

d_gene: NA
v_gene: TRBV28
j_gene: TRBJ2-7
abundance: NA
CDR3nt: TGTGCCAGCAGCCTGGCCGGGGGTGAGCAGTACTTC
CDR3aa: CASSLAGGEQYF

d_gene: NA
v_gene: TRBV11-2
j_gene: TRBJ2-7
abundance: NA
CDR3nt: TGTGCCAGCAGCTTAGACCTGGTGGCAGGGGTAGGCGAGCAGTACTTC
CDR3aa: CASSLDLVAGVGEQYF

d_gene: TRBD2
v_gene: TRBV11-2
j_gene: TRBJ2-3
abundance: NA
CDR3nt: TGTGCCAGCAGCTCGCGGACTAGCGGGAAGACAGATACGCAGTATTTT
CDR3aa: CASSSRTSGKTDTQYF

d_gene: TRBD2
v_gene: TRBV5-4
j_gene: TRBJ2-2
abundance: NA
CDR3nt: TGTGCCAGCAGCTTGGCCCCTACGACTAGCGGGAGATCCGGGGAGCTGTTTTTT
CDR3aa: CASSLAPTTSGRSGELFF